These T cell receptor beta chains were read from a single sample in a study of cytomegalovirus exposure and HLA in healthy donors. This table comes from immunoSEQ multiplex PCR, and its TCRdb copy is limited to in-frame clones, with some not included. Here the sample spans roughly 160,000 clones, around 83% being singletons. Sequencing was done on a sample of PBMCs. The receptors here all came from a man between 25 and 39 years old in good health and CMV-seropositive. CDR3s include the opening cysteine and the closing phenylalanine or tryptophan. A D gene is named only where the DNA matches it firmly. Rows give clone size only sometimes, using once, few, many, or a class for an expanded clone.

v_gene: TRBV30; abundance: few; d_gene: TRBD1; len: 14; j_gene: TRBJ2-7; CDR3nt: TGTGCCTGGAGTCAGAACAGGGGGACCTACGAGCAGTACTTC; CDR3aa: CAWSQNRGTYEQYF
v_gene: TRBV7-2; abundance: .; d_gene: .; len: 15; j_gene: TRBJ2-5; CDR3nt: TGTGCCAGCAGCCCAACTTTGGCGGTTCAAGAGACCCAGTACTTC; CDR3aa: CASSPTLAVQETQYF
v_gene: TRBV10-1; abundance: once; d_gene: TRBD2; len: 14; j_gene: TRBJ2-3; CDR3nt: TGCGCCAGCAGTGAGGGACTAGCCCGAGATACGCAGTATTTT; CDR3aa: CASSEGLARDTQYF
v_gene: TRBV5-1; abundance: .; d_gene: .; len: 15; j_gene: TRBJ1-1; CDR3nt: TGCGCCAGCACCCGGACAGCGGGGGCGAACACTGAAGCTTTCTTT; CDR3aa: CASTRTAGANTEAFF
v_gene: TRBV6-1; abundance: .; d_gene: TRBD2; len: 14; j_gene: TRBJ2-7; CDR3nt: TGTGCCAGCAATAAGTGGACTAGCGGTTACGAGCAGTACTTC; CDR3aa: CASNKWTSGYEQYF
v_gene: TRBV2; abundance: .; d_gene: .; len: 11; j_gene: TRBJ2-1; CDR3nt: TGTGCCAGCAGTGAGGGGCATGAGCAGTTCTTC; CDR3aa: CASSEGHEQFF
v_gene: TRBV7-6; abundance: .; d_gene: .; len: 15; j_gene: TRBJ2-2; CDR3nt: TGTGCCAGCAGCTTAAATCTTCTTAACACCGGGGAGCTGTTTTTT; CDR3aa: CASSLNLLNTGELFF
v_gene: TRBV2; abundance: once; d_gene: TRBD1; len: 11; j_gene: TRBJ2-1; CDR3nt: TGTGCCAGCGAAGGGGGCTATGAGCAGTTCTTC; CDR3aa: CASEGGYEQFF
v_gene: TRBV13; abundance: .; d_gene: TRBD2; len: 18; j_gene: TRBJ2-7; CDR3nt: TGTGCCAGCAGCTTAGTACGGACTAGCGGGGGGCCCTCCTACGAGCAGTACTTC; CDR3aa: CASSLVRTSGGPSYEQYF
v_gene: TRBV7-9; abundance: .; d_gene: TRBD2; len: 17; j_gene: TRBJ2-1; CDR3nt: TGTGCCAGCAGCCCCAGGGACTACGCCGGAAGGAACAATGAGCAGTTCTTC; CDR3aa: CASSPRDYAGRNNEQFF
v_gene: TRBV7-6; abundance: .; d_gene: TRBD1; len: 14; j_gene: TRBJ1-5; CDR3nt: TGTGCCAGCAGCGAGACAGGGCGCAATCAGCCCCAGCATTTT; CDR3aa: CASSETGRNQPQHF
v_gene: TRBV7-6; abundance: .; d_gene: .; len: 14; j_gene: TRBJ1-6; CDR3nt: TGTGCCAGCAGCTTAGGGTTCCGGAATTCACCCCTCCACTTT; CDR3aa: CASSLGFRNSPLHF
v_gene: TRBV6-6; abundance: .; d_gene: .; len: 15; j_gene: TRBJ2-2; CDR3nt: TGTGCCAGCGGGGGCAGGGGCGGGAACACCGGGGAGCTGTTTTTT; CDR3aa: CASGGRGGNTGELFF
v_gene: TRBV19; abundance: .; d_gene: .; len: 14; j_gene: TRBJ1-1; CDR3nt: TGTGCCAGTAGTATTCTGGTGACAGGCCCCGAAGCTTTCTTT; CDR3aa: CASSILVTGPEAFF
v_gene: TRBV27; abundance: .; d_gene: .; len: 13; j_gene: TRBJ1-2; CDR3nt: TGTGCCAGCAGTTTCTCACAGGGCTATGGCTACACCTTC; CDR3aa: CASSFSQGYGYTF
v_gene: TRBV5-1; abundance: .; d_gene: TRBD1; len: 19; j_gene: TRBJ1-3; CDR3nt: TGCGCCAGCAGCTTGACAGGGGACGCTCGCCGACCCTCTGGAAACACCATATATTTT; CDR3aa: CASSLTGDARRPSGNTIYF
v_gene: TRBV6-5; abundance: few; d_gene: .; len: 14; j_gene: TRBJ1-3; CDR3nt: TGTGCCAGCAGTCAGGTTAGCTCTGGAAACACCATATATTTT; CDR3aa: CASSQVSSGNTIYF
v_gene: TRBV12-2; abundance: .; d_gene: .; len: 20; j_gene: TRBJ2-1; CDR3nt: TGTGCAAGTCGCTTATTAGGGGCTAGCGGGTACGTACGCTCCTACAATGAGCAGTTCTTC; CDR3aa: CASRLLGASGYVRSYNEQFF
v_gene: TRBV12-5; abundance: .; d_gene: TRBD2; len: 15; j_gene: TRBJ2-7; CDR3nt: TGTGCTAGTGGTTTTCCCTTAGCGGGAGTCTACGAGCAGTACTTC; CDR3aa: CASGFPLAGVYEQYF
v_gene: TRBV6-1; abundance: once; d_gene: .; len: 15; j_gene: TRBJ1-1; CDR3nt: TGTGCCAGCAGTTTTAGTTGGCAGGGGAACACTGAAGCTTTCTTT; CDR3aa: CASSFSWQGNTEAFF
v_gene: TRBV11-2; abundance: .; d_gene: .; len: 12; j_gene: TRBJ1-3; CDR3nt: TGTGCCAGCAAGGGGAATGGAAACACCATATATTTT; CDR3aa: CASKGNGNTIYF
v_gene: TRBV10-1; abundance: .; d_gene: TRBD1; len: 15; j_gene: TRBJ1-6; CDR3nt: TGCGCCAGTGGGACAGGGCGAGGTAGAAATTCACCCCTCCACTTT; CDR3aa: CASGTGRGRNSPLHF
v_gene: TRBV6-5; abundance: .; d_gene: TRBD1; len: 14; j_gene: TRBJ1-1; CDR3nt: TGTGCCAGCAGTGACGGACAGGGATGGTCTGAAGCTTTCTTT; CDR3aa: CASSDGQGWSEAFF
v_gene: TRBV27; abundance: .; d_gene: .; len: 14; j_gene: TRBJ1-3; CDR3nt: TGTGCCAGCAGTTTGTATATGGGCCTCAACACCATATATTTT; CDR3aa: CASSLYMGLNTIYF
v_gene: TRBV6-6; abundance: few; d_gene: .; len: 14; j_gene: TRBJ1-1; CDR3nt: TGTGCCAGCATCTACCGCGGGACTGAAAATGAAGCTTTCTTT; CDR3aa: CASIYRGTENEAFF
v_gene: TRBV11-2; abundance: .; d_gene: TRBD2; len: 17; j_gene: TRBJ2-1; CDR3nt: TGTGCCAGCAGTTCGGGACTAGCGTTACTATCCTACAATGAGCAGTTCTTC; CDR3aa: CASSSGLALLSYNEQFF
v_gene: TRBV19; abundance: once; d_gene: .; len: 14; j_gene: TRBJ2-2; CDR3nt: TGTGCCAGTAGTATAAACAGAAACACCGGGGAGCTGTTTTTT; CDR3aa: CASSINRNTGELFF
v_gene: TRBV5-4; abundance: .; d_gene: TRBD2; len: 16; j_gene: TRBJ2-6; CDR3nt: TGTGCCAGCAGCTTTCTAGCGGGGTCTGGGGCCAACGTCCTGACTTTC; CDR3aa: CASSFLAGSGANVLTF
v_gene: TRBV6-1; abundance: .; d_gene: .; len: 14; j_gene: TRBJ2-7; CDR3nt: TGTGCCAGCAGTCGACAGGCCCTATACTACGAGCAGTACTTC; CDR3aa: CASSRQALYYEQYF
v_gene: TRBV27; abundance: .; d_gene: .; len: 13; j_gene: TRBJ1-2; CDR3nt: TGTGCCAGCAGTTCCAGGGGAAACTATGGCTACACCTTC; CDR3aa: CASSSRGNYGYTF
v_gene: TRBV21-1; abundance: .; d_gene: .; len: 13; j_gene: TRBJ2-7; CDR3nt: TGTGCCTCCGGAGCAGCTATAGACTACGAGCAGTACTTC; CDR3aa: CASGAAIDYEQYF
v_gene: TRBV18; abundance: .; d_gene: TRBD1; len: 15; j_gene: TRBJ2-2; CDR3nt: TGTGCCAGCTCACCGCAGGGGGCAAGCACCGGGGAGCTGTTTTTT; CDR3aa: CASSPQGASTGELFF
v_gene: TRBV10-3; abundance: .; d_gene: .; len: 14; j_gene: TRBJ2-1; CDR3nt: TGTGCCATCAGTGAGGGCGGGACGGTAGATGAGCAGTTCTTC; CDR3aa: CAISEGGTVDEQFF
v_gene: TRBV29-1; abundance: .; d_gene: TRBD2; len: 14; j_gene: TRBJ2-7; CDR3nt: TGCAGCGTCTCCCTGGGCGGGAGGGGGAGTGAGCAGTACTTC; CDR3aa: CSVSLGGRGSEQYF
v_gene: TRBV7-9; abundance: once; d_gene: .; len: 17; j_gene: TRBJ1-1; CDR3nt: TGTGCCAGCAGCTTAGGCACATACCTTCCCGAGAACACTGAAGCTTTCTTT; CDR3aa: CASSLGTYLPENTEAFF
v_gene: TRBV5-1; abundance: .; d_gene: .; len: 15; j_gene: TRBJ2-7; CDR3nt: TGCGCCAGCAGCTTAAGCCTCCAGGGCTCCTACGAGCAGTACTTC; CDR3aa: CASSLSLQGSYEQYF
v_gene: TRBV18; abundance: .; d_gene: TRBD2; len: 16; j_gene: TRBJ2-1; CDR3nt: TGTGCCAGCTCACCACCGTTCGGGACTAGCTCGGTTGAGCAGTTCTTC; CDR3aa: CASSPPFGTSSVEQFF
v_gene: TRBV5-4; abundance: .; d_gene: .; len: 14; j_gene: TRBJ1-4; CDR3nt: TGTGCCAGCAGCTTGGACAGGGCAAATGAAAAACTGTTTTTT; CDR3aa: CASSLDRANEKLFF
v_gene: TRBV7-2; abundance: .; d_gene: .; len: 15; j_gene: TRBJ1-2; CDR3nt: TGTGCCAGCAGCTTAGGCATTTCGGAAGCGTATGGCTACACCTTC; CDR3aa: CASSLGISEAYGYTF
v_gene: TRBV5-6; abundance: .; d_gene: .; len: 16; j_gene: TRBJ1-3; CDR3nt: TGTGCCAGCAGCTCTGGTAGGGAGAGCTCTGGAAACACCATATATTTT; CDR3aa: CASSSGRESSGNTIYF
v_gene: TRBV19; abundance: .; d_gene: .; len: 17; j_gene: TRBJ1-2; CDR3nt: TGTGCCAGTAGTATAGCCAGCGCCCGGAGCGCTAACTATGGCTACACCTTC; CDR3aa: CASSIASARSANYGYTF
v_gene: TRBV11-3; abundance: .; d_gene: TRBD2; len: 16; j_gene: TRBJ2-7; CDR3nt: TGTGCCAGCAGCCTCCCAGGGACTAGCGGAACCTACGAGCAGTACTTC; CDR3aa: CASSLPGTSGTYEQYF
v_gene: TRBV7-8; abundance: .; d_gene: .; len: 16; j_gene: TRBJ1-3; CDR3nt: TGTGCCAGCAGCTTACGTCAGGGGCCGAGCAAGAACACCATATATTTT; CDR3aa: CASSLRQGPSKNTIYF
v_gene: TRBV19; abundance: few; d_gene: TRBD2; len: 15; j_gene: TRBJ2-7; CDR3nt: TGTGCCAGTAGTTCCATAGCGGGAGTGGTTCGCGAGCAGTACTTC; CDR3aa: CASSSIAGVVREQYF
v_gene: TRBV4-3; abundance: once; d_gene: TRBD2; len: 18; j_gene: TRBJ2-5; CDR3nt: TGCGCCAGCAGCCAAGTTCATAGCGGGAGAAAGAGAGGGGAGACCCAGTACTTC; CDR3aa: CASSQVHSGRKRGETQYF
v_gene: TRBV19; abundance: .; d_gene: .; len: 14; j_gene: TRBJ1-3; CDR3nt: TGTGCCAGTAGTTTCACCAGCTCTGGAAACACCATATATTTT; CDR3aa: CASSFTSSGNTIYF
v_gene: TRBV6-5; abundance: .; d_gene: .; len: 14; j_gene: TRBJ1-1; CDR3nt: TGTGCCAGCAGCGGTTGGCAGGGGAACACTGAAGCTTTCTTT; CDR3aa: CASSGWQGNTEAFF